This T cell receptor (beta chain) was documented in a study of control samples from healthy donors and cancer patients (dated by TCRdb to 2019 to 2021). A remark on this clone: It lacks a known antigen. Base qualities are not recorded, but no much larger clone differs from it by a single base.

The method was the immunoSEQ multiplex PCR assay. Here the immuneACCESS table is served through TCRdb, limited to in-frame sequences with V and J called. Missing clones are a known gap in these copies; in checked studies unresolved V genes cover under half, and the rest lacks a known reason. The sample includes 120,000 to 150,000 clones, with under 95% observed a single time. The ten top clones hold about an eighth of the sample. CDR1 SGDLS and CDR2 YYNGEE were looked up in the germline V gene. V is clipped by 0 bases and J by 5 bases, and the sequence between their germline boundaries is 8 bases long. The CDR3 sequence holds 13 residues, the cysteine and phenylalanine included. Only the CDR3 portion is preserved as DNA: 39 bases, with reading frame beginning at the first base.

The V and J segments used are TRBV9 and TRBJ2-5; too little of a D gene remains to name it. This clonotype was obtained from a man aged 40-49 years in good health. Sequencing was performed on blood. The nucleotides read TGTGCCAGCAGCGTAGAGGGTAGGGAGACCCAGTACTTC. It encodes CASSVEGRETQYF. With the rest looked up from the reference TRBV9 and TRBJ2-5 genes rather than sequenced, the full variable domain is DSGVTQTPKHLITATGQRVTLRCSPRSGDLSVYWYQQSLDQGLQFLIQYYNGEERAKGNILERFSAQQFPDLHSELNLSSLELGDSALYFCASSVEGRETQYFGPGTRLLVL.